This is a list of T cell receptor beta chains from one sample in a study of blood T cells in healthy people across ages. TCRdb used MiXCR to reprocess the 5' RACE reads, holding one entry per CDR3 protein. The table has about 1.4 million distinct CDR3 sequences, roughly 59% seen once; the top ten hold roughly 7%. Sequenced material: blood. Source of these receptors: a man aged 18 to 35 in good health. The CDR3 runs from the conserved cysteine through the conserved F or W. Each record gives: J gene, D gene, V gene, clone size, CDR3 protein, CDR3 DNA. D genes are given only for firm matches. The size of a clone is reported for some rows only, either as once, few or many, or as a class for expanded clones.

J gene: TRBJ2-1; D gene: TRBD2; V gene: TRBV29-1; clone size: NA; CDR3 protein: CSANGGGSYNEQFF; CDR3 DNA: TGCAGCGCTAACGGGGGGGGCTCCTACAATGAGCAGTTCTTC
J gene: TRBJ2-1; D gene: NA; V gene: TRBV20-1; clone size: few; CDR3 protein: CSAPAGTGGNEQFF; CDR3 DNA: TGCAGTGCCCCTGCCGGGACTGGGGGGAATGAGCAGTTCTTC
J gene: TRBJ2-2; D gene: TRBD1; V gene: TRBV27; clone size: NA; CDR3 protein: CASSPGTVTGELFF; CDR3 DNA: TGTGCCAGCAGTCCCGGGACAGTCACCGGGGAGCTGTTTTTT
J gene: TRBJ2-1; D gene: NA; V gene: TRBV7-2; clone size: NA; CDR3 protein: CASSTTDTTYNEQFF; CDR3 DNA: TGTGCCAGCAGCACCACGGACACAACCTACAATGAGCAGTTCTTC
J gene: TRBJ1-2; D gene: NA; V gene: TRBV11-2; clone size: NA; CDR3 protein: CASSLDPNNLDYGYTF; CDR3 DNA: TGTGCCAGCAGCTTAGATCCTAACAATCTGGACTATGGCTACACCTTC
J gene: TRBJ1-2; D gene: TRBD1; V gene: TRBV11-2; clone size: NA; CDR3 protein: CASSLDPGQGVGYTF; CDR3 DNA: TGTGCCAGCAGCTTAGATCCGGGACAGGGAGTTGGCTACACCTTC
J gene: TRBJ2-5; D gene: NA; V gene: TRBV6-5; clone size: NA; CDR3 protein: CASSRTPRETQYF; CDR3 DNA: TGTGCCAGCAGTAGGACCCCCAGAGAGACCCAGTACTTC
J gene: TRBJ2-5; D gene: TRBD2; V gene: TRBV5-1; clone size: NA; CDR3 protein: CASSWSSGRSGNEQYF; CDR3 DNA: TGCGCCAGCAGCTGGTCTAGCGGGAGGTCCGGCAATGAGCAGTACTTC
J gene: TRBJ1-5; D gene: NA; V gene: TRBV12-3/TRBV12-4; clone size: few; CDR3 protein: CASSFGADNQPQHF; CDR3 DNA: TGTGCCAGCAGTTTTGGGGCAGATAATCAGCCCCAGCATTTT
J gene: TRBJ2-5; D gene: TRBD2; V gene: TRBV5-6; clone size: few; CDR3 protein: CASSLATSGRTGETQYF; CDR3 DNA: TGTGCCAGCAGCTTGGCGACTAGCGGGAGAACAGGGGAGACCCAGTACTTC
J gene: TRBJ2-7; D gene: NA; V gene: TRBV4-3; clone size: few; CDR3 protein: CASSQEGAVGEQYF; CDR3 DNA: TGCGCCAGCAGCCAAGAGGGGGCGGTCGGCGAGCAGTACTTC
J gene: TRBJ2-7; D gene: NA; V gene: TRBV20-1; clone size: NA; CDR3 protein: CSARGGSQDNYEQYF; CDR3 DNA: TGCAGTGCTAGAGGAGGTAGTCAGGATAACTACGAGCAGTACTTC
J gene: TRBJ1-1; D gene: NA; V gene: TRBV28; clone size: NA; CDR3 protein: CASVQGGTEAFF; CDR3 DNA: TGTGCCAGCGTTCAGGGAGGCACTGAAGCTTTCTTT
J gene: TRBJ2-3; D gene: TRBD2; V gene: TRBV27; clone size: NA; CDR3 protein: CASNPAGGDTQYF; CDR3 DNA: TGTGCCAGCAATCCAGCGGGAGGTGATACGCAGTATTTT
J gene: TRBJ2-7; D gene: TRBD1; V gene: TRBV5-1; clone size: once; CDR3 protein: CASTLTGTGVYEQYF; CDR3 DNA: TGCGCCAGCACATTGACCGGGACAGGAGTTTACGAGCAGTACTTC
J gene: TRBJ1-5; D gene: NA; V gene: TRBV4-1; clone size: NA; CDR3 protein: CASSQDWGPNQPQHF; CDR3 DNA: TGCGCCAGCAGCCAAGACTGGGGCCCCAATCAGCCCCAGCATTTT
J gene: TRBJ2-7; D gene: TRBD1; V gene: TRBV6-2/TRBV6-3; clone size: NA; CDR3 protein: CASLGTGPYEQYF; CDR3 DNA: TGTGCCAGCCTCGGGACAGGACCCTACGAGCAGTACTTC